Below are 28 T cell receptor beta chains sequenced from a single sample in a study of radiotherapy plus CTLA-4 blockade in lung cancer. Sequencing used immunoSEQ multiplex PCR; TCRdb keeps in-frame clones, though not all of them. The profile shows 62,000 or so clones, around 80% of them singletons. This material consisted of peripheral blood, taken from a patient treated with radiotherapy plus ipilimumab. The origin of the receptors is a human donor with non-small cell lung cancer who had a complete response to radiotherapy plus ipilimumab.

The chain carries TRBV15 and TRBJ2-7; 9 nucleotides align to TRBD1. In germline, CDR1 is LNHNV, CDR2 YYDKDF (reference sequence). The CDR3 is made up of 17 amino acids. V lost 0 bases and J lost 2; bases outside the gene matches: 8. The CDR3 DNA reads TGTGCCACCAGCAGAGAGTTAACGGGACAGGGTGCCTACGAGCAGTACTTC. Its protein is CATSRELTGQGAYEQYF.

CDR3 sequence: CASSPSATYEQYV. The CDR3 bases are TGTGCCAGCTCACCTTCAGCAACCTACGAGCAGTACGTC. The genes are TRBV18 and TRBJ2-7; no firm D call. The germline V gene has CDR1 KGHSH and CDR2 LQKENI. V lost 3 bases and J 2 bases, leaving 8 bases between the germline ends. CDR3 length: 13 residues.

The chain carries TRBV6-5 and TRBJ2-5; D possibly corresponds to TRBD1 (6 bases). Germline-derived CDR1 and CDR2 are MNHEY and SVGAGI. This CDR3 has 15 residues. V was cut by 2 bases and J by 1 base, with 11 bases left in between. The CDR3 here is CASSYATGSQETQYF. The CDR3 DNA follows: TGTGCCAGCAGTTACGCCACAGGGAGCCAAGAGACCCAGTACTTC.

The chain couples TRBV29-1 to TRBJ2-1, with D possibly called TRBD1 or TRBD2 (5 bases each). Trimming took 7 bases from V and 12 from J, leaving 19 bases between them. CDR3 length: 12 residues. Looked up from germline, CDR1 is SQVTM and CDR2 is ANQGSEA. The CDR3 DNA is TGCAGCGCCTACGCCGCAGGGACGGGGCAGTTCTTC. Its translation is CSAYAAGTGQFF.

The chain has TRBV19 and TRBJ2-2; weak D call: TRBD1 (5 bases). V was cut by 11 bases and J by 6 bases, with 13 bases left in between. Germline loops: CDR1 LNHDA, CDR2 SQIVND (reference sequence). The CDR3 sequence is 12 residues long. The CDR3 DNA follows: TGTGCCGTCTTAGGGGCGGCCGGGGAGCTGTTTTTT. It codes for CAVLGAAGELFF.

The rearrangement links TRBV27 to TRBJ1-2; 9 positions match TRBD1. Trimming removed 6 bases from V and 7 bases from J; junction bases left unmatched: 6. Germline CDR1 is MNHEY and CDR2 is SMNVEV (reference sequence). The CDR3 is 13 residues long. Here the CDR3 reads CASSLGQGSGYTF. The CDR3 nucleotides read TGTGCCAGCAGCCTCGGACAGGGGAGTGGCTACACCTTC.

The CDR3 loop is CASSPRDSSGAQFF. In DNA, the CDR3 is TGTGCCAGCTCACCGAGGGACAGTAGCGGAGCTCAGTTCTTC. The chain has TRBV18 and TRBJ2-1; D might be TRBD1 (7 bases). The CDR3 is 14 amino acids. Germline CDR1 and CDR2: KGHSH and LQKENI. V lost 3 bases, J lost 13 bases, and 19 bases lay in between.

This rearrangement joins TRBV15 to TRBJ2-7; D gene uncertain. Trimming removed 0 bases at V and 4 bases at J, with 4 bases between. Germline CDR1 reads LNHNV; CDR2 reads YYDKDF (reference sequence). There are 12 residues in the CDR3. The CDR3 loop is CATSRDRYEQYV. CDR3 nucleotides: TGTGCCACCAGCAGAGACAGATACGAGCAGTACGTC.

The chain recombines TRBV2 with TRBJ2-7; D is unresolved. This CDR3 region has 13 residues. Looked up from germline, CDR1 is SNHLY and CDR2 is FYNNEI. Trimming pared 6 bases from V and 5 bases from J, leaving 14 bases between. CDR3 DNA: TGTGCCAGCAGGCGGTCCCTTCCCCACGAGCAGTACGTC. Encoded protein: CASRRSLPHEQYV.

This clone was observed once. The DNA for the CDR3 is TGTGCCAGCAGCTCCTGGGGGGGCACAGATACGCAGTATTTT. It codes for CASSSWGGTDTQYF. The V call is TRBV9, the J call TRBJ2-3, with D perhaps matching TRBD2 (6 bases). Germline-derived CDR1 and CDR2 are SGDLS and YYNGEE. The ends were cut back, 4 bases at V and 1 base at J, with 10 bases in the middle. The CDR3 sequence is 14 residues long.

The chain has TRBV6-6 and TRBJ1-5; D may be TRBD1 (5 bases). The V end was cut by 7 bases, the J end by 1 base, with 14 bases between. The CDR3 sequence is 15 residues long. The germline V gene has CDR1 MNHNY and CDR2 SVGAGI (reference sequence). CDR3 in DNA: TGTGCCAGCACCCCCCGGGGCTGGAGCAATCAGCCCCAGCATTTT. The encoded protein is CASTPRGWSNQPQHF.

The rearrangement uses TRBV10-3 and TRBJ1-3; no firm D call. The germline V gene has CDR1 ENHRY and CDR2 SYGVKD. The CDR3 contains 14 residues. V was clipped by 11 bases and J by 6 bases, with 20 bases between them. CDR3 loop: CAARPQEAENTIYF. Written as DNA, the CDR3 is TGTGCCGCGCGCCCCCAGGAGGCCGAAAACACCATATATTTT.

The table lists this clone with a few counts. The chain employs TRBV18 and TRBJ1-4; D is uncertain. This CDR3 region has 14 residues. V shed 1 base and J shed 6 bases, with 9 bases lying between them. Germline V gives CDR1 KGHSH, CDR2 LQKENI. The DNA for the CDR3 is TGTGCCAGCTCACCACAGCTAGGAGATGAAAAACTGTTTTTT. Its protein product is CASSPQLGDEKLFF.

The chain joins TRBV5-1 to TRBJ1-3, with D perhaps TRBD1 (5 bases). Germline-derived CDR1 and CDR2 are SGHRS and YFSETQ. V was trimmed by 3 bases and J by 4 bases, leaving 14 bases between them. The CDR3 covers 15 residues. The DNA for the CDR3 is TGCGCCAGCAGCTCTTTTGGGAGGGGAGGAAACACCATATATTTT. Translating gives CASSSFGRGGNTIYF. The full variable domain, with the rest looked up from reference TRBV5-1 and TRBJ1-3, is KAGVTQTPRYLIKTRGQQVTLSCSPISGHRSVSWYQQTPGQGLQFLFEYFSETQRNKGNFPGRFSGRQFSNSRSEMNVSTLELGDSALYLCASSSFGRGGNTIYFGEGSWLTVV.

V and J are TRBV4-3 and TRBJ1-2, with D maybe TRBD1 (6 bases). V was cut by 5 bases and J by 3 bases, with 10 bases left in between. Germline values: CDR1 LGHNA, CDR2 YSLEER. The CDR3 contains 13 residues. The CDR3: CASSKTGYYGYTF. The CDR3 DNA reads TGCGCCAGCAGCAAGACAGGTTACTATGGCTACACCTTC.

V gene TRBV19 combines with J gene TRBJ1-1; D not resolved. The length of the CDR3 is 14 residues. The V end was cut by 9 bases, the J end by 4 bases, with 18 bases between. The germline CDR1 and CDR2 sequences are LNHDA and SQIVND (reference sequence). In DNA form, the CDR3 reads TGTGCCAGCCAAAGGAGGGAGTGGGGCACTGAAGCTTTCTTT. It translates to CASQRREWGTEAFF.

J is TRBJ2-1 and V is TRBV2, with D tentatively TRBD1 (7 bases). CDR1 is SNHLY, CDR2 FYNNEI, per germline. The CDR3 totals 13 residues. V was pared by 2 bases and J by 6 bases, with 8 bases between. CDR3 sequence (DNA): TGTGCCAGCAGTGAACAGGGGGGCAATGAGCAGTTCTTC. It specifies CASSEQGGNEQFF. Looking up the rest from reference TRBV2 and TRBJ2-1 gives the full variable domain: EPEVTQTPSHQVTQMGQEVILRCVPISNHLYFYWYRQILGQKVEFLVSFYNNEISEKSEIFDDQFSVERPDGSNFTLKIRSTKLEDSAMYFCASSEQGGNEQFFGPGTRLTVL.

This clone showed up just a few times. The J gene is TRBJ1-5, the V gene TRBV5-5; D perhaps matches TRBD1 (5 bases). Germline CDR1 and CDR2: SGHKS and YYEKEE (reference sequence). With 3 bases removed from V and 0 bases from J, the gap between germline ends came to 19 bases. This CDR3 is 18 amino acids long. DNA of the CDR3: TGTGCCAGCAGCTCCCTCGGCAGGGCGTCGGATAGCAATCAGCCCCAGCATTTT. Translated: CASSSLGRASDSNQPQHF.

This clone was seen only a few times. The chain uses TRBV4-1 and TRBJ2-3, with D possibly being TRBD2 (7 bases). The germline V and J ends were trimmed by 2 bases and 6 bases, with 30 bases remaining between them. CDR3 length: 20 amino acids. Germline V lookup: CDR1 MGHRA, CDR2 YSYEKL. The CDR3 loop reads CASSQLFLGAGRGAGDTQYF. In nucleotides, the CDR3 is TGCGCCAGCAGCCAATTGTTCCTGGGAGCGGGCAGGGGAGCGGGGGATACGCAGTATTTT.

J is TRBJ1-3 and V is TRBV6-1, with 8 bases fitting TRBD1. V dropped 2 bases and J dropped 3; count of bases not matched to a gene: 3. The germline CDR1 and CDR2 sequences are MNHNS and SASEGT. The CDR3 is made up of 15 amino acids. The CDR3 DNA reads TGTGCCAGCAGTGAAACCGGACAGGGTGGAAACACCATATATTTT. It is translated as CASSETGQGGNTIYF.

The chain joins TRBV12-5 to TRBJ2-4, with 7 bases that match TRBD2. The trim removed 5 bases at V and 8 bases at J, leaving 12 bases unmatched. Germline values: CDR1 LGHNT, CDR2 FRNRAP. The CDR3 contains 15 residues. CDR3 bases: TGTGCTAGTGGTAGTGGGGACTACCCCGGGGACATTCAGTACTTC. Translation gives CASGSGDYPGDIQYF.

CDR3 in amino acids: CASIILIQETQYF. The CDR3 DNA reads TGTGCCAGCATCATCCTCATTCAAGAGACCCAGTACTTC. The V and J genes are TRBV2 and TRBJ2-5; no reliable D call. Germline CDR1 reads SNHLY; CDR2 reads FYNNEI. The V end lost 7 bases, the J end lost 2 bases, and 11 bases lay between the germline ends. The CDR3 runs to 13 residues.

This clone has more than one count but fewer than ten. V gene TRBV10-2 combines with J gene TRBJ1-3, with 7 bases that match TRBD1. The germline V gene has CDR1 WSHSY and CDR2 SAAADI. With V trimmed by 5 bases and J by 3 bases, 4 bases remained unmatched. The length of the CDR3 is 14 residues. CDR3 in DNA: TGCGCCAGCAGTAGGGGGCTGGATGGAAACACCATATATTTT. It translates to CASSRGLDGNTIYF.

The chain links TRBV7-9 to TRBJ2-7, with a weak D call TRBD2 (5 bases). Germline CDR1 SEHNR, CDR2 FQNEAQ (reference sequence). The V gene lost 2 bases and the J gene lost 0 bases, with 11 bases spanning the gap. The CDR3 runs 15 residues. CDR3: CASSLRAGLSYEQYF. For the CDR3, the DNA is TGTGCCAGCAGCTTAAGGGCAGGACTCTCCTACGAGCAGTACTTC.

The chain carries TRBV18 and TRBJ1-2; TRBD1 matches at 8 bases. The germline V gene encodes CDR1 KGHSH and CDR2 LQKENI. V dropped 3 bases and J dropped 8; count of bases not matched to a gene: 5. The CDR3 extends over 13 amino acids. The CDR3 region is CASSPQGAQGYTF. CDR3 in DNA: TGTGCCAGCTCACCGCAGGGGGCACAGGGCTACACCTTC.

The genes are TRBV29-1 and TRBJ1-1; the D is unclear. Germline V gene data show CDR1 as SQVTM and CDR2 as ANQGSEA. Trimming removed 5 bases at V and 3 bases at J, with 10 bases between. The length of the CDR3 is 12 residues. The CDR3 DNA reads TGCAGCGTTCGAACGGGAGACACTGAAGCTTTCTTT. It codes for CSVRTGDTEAFF.

The rearrangement uses TRBV7-6 and TRBJ2-5; 15 nucleotides agree with TRBD2. Germline CDR1 reads SGHVS; CDR2 reads FNYEAQ. Trimming at V came to 2 bases and at J to 5 bases, leaving 9 bases not matched to a gene. CDR3 length: 18 residues. The CDR3 is CASSLTPGLAGGQETQYF. CDR3 nucleotide sequence: TGTGCCAGCAGCTTAACCCCTGGACTAGCGGGGGGGCAGGAGACCCAGTACTTC. The full variable domain, with the rest looked up from reference TRBV7-6 and TRBJ2-5, is GAGVSQSPRYKVTKRGQDVALRCDPISGHVSLYWYRQALGQGPEFLTYFNYEAQQDKSGLPNDRFSAERPEGSISTLTIQRTEQRDSAMYRCASSLTPGLAGGQETQYFGPGTRLLVL.

The CDR3 DNA reads TGTGCCAGCAGTCCCCCGGGGGTGGTTCAGACCCAGTACTTC. Its protein product is CASSPPGVVQTQYF. This rearrangement joins TRBV2 to TRBJ2-5; D is perhaps TRBD2 (6 bases). Per the germline V gene, CDR1 is SNHLY and CDR2 is FYNNEI. The V and J ends lost 5 bases and 6 bases respectively, with 16 bases between them. The length of the CDR3 is 14 residues.